This T cell receptor (beta chain) was sequenced for a study of T cell responses to AZD1222 COVID-19 vaccine. This clone was seen only once. Its antigen is not known. CDR3 length equals 15 residues. Trimming stripped 3 bases from V and 4 bases from J, with 15 bases between. CDR1 and CDR2 from the germline V gene are MNHEY and SVGEGT. TCRdb keeps only in-frame clones here, not all; method: immunoSEQ multiplex PCR. Of approximately 74,000 clones detected, over 65% appear once; the ten largest clones hold roughly 25%. Broader study findings: Samples come after the peak T cell response, not at day 14. Donor demographics were predominantly white British with a female majority; clonal diversity may be underestimated.

The sequences come from peripheral blood, collected 28 days after the second AZD1222 dose. The TCR originated in an adult who received the AZD1222 COVID-19 vaccine. This chain uses TRBV6-2 or TRBV6-3 with TRBJ1-1; D remains unclear. The CDR3 bases are TGTGCCAGCAGTTATAGGGCGGGATGGACCACTGAAGCTTTCTTT. Amino acids: CASSYRAGWTTEAFF.